This T cell receptor (beta chain) was profiled in a study of cytomegalovirus exposure and HLA in healthy donors. Method: immunoSEQ multiplex PCR; TCRdb's copy keeps in-frame clones and lacks some. This sample yields roughly 59,000 clones, of which around 93% are seen a single time; about 5% belongs to the top ten. This sequence originates from a man aged 18 to 30 in good health and CMV-seropositive. Sequencing was carried out using PBMCs.

In nucleotides, the CDR3 is TGTGCCACCTCACAAGTGGGCAATCAGCCCCAGCATTTT. It specifies CATSQVGNQPQHF. The V and J genes are TRBV10-3 and TRBJ1-5, with D uncertain. The CDR3 has 13 residues. Germline loops: CDR1 ENHRY, CDR2 SYGVKD. Trimming removed 10 bases from V and 2 bases from J, with 12 bases in between.